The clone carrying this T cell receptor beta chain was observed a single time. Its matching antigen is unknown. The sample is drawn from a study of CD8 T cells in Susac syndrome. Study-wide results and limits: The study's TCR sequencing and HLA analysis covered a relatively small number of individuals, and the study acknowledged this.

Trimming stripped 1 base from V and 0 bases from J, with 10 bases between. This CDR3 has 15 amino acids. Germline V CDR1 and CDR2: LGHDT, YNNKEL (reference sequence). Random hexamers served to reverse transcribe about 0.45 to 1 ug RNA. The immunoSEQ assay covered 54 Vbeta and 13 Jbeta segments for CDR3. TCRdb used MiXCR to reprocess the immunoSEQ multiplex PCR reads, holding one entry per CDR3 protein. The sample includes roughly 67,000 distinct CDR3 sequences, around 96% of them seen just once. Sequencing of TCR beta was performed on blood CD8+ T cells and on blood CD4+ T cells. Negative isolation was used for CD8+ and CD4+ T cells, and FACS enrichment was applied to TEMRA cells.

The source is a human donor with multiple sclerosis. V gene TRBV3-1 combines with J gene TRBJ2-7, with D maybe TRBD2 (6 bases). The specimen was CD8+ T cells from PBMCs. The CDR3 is CASSQAGSTSYEQYF. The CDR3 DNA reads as TGTGCCAGCAGCCAAGCCGGGAGCACCTCCTACGAGCAGTACTTC.